This T cell receptor (beta chain) was found in a study of early T cells in non-severe SARS-CoV-2 infection. Study details: Investigators sequenced bulk RNA drawn from unsorted whole blood, and chains remained unpaired. The study, taken as a whole, reports: The matching step, a VDJdb search, favored anti-spike CD8 responses and missed private and CD4 specificities.

The CDR3 is 13 residues long. The V and J ends lost 1 base and 1 base respectively, with 4 bases between them. The germline CDR1 and CDR2 sequences are SNHLY and FYNNEI. Unique molecular identifiers were affixed to single, distinct cDNA molecules. TCRdb reprocessed the 5' RACE reads with MiXCR, giving one entry per CDR3 protein. Of 85,000 to 100,000 distinct CDR3 sequences detected, 16% appear once; the ten largest clones hold around 1.3%. This clonotype showed up just a few times. Its target is not known. The sequence was obtained from an adult who was a healthcare worker with PCR-confirmed SARS-CoV-2 infection or an uninfected control (not recorded which). What was sequenced was whole blood. J is TRBJ1-2 and V is TRBV2, with D hard to call. CDR3 residues: CASSEVDNYGYTF. The CDR3 DNA follows: TGTGCCAGCAGTGAAGTGGATAACTATGGCTACACCTTC.